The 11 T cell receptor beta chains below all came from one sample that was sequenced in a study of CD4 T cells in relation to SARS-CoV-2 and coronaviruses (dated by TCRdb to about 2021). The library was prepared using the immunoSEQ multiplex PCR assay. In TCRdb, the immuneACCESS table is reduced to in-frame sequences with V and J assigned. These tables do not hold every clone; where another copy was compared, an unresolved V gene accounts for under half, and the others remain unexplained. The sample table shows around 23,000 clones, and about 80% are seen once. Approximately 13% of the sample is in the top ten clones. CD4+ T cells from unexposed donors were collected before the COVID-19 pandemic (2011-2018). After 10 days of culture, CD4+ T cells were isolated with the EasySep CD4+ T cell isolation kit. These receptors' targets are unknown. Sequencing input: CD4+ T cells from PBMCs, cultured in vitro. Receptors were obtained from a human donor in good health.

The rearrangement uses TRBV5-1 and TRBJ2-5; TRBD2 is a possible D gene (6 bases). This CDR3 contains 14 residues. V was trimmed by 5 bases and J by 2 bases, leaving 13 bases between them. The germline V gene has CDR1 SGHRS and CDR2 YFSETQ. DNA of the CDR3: TGCGCCAGCAGTTTCTCCGGACTACAAGAGACCCAGTACTTC. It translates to CASSFSGLQETQYF.

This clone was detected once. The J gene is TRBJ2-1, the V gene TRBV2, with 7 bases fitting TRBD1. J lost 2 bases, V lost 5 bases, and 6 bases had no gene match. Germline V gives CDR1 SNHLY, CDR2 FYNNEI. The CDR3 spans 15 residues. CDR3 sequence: CASSLRTGTYNEQFF. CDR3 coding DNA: TGTGCCAGCAGTCTTAGGACAGGTACCTACAATGAGCAGTTCTTC. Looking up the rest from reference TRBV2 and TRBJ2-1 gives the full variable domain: EPEVTQTPSHQVTQMGQEVILRCVPISNHLYFYWYRQILGQKVEFLVSFYNNEISEKSEIFDDQFSVERPDGSNFTLKIRSTKLEDSAMYFCASSLRTGTYNEQFFGPGTRLTVL.

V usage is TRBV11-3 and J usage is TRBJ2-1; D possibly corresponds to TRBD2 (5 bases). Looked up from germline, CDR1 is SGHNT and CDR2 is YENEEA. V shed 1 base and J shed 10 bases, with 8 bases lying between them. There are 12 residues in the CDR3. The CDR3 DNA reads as TGTGCCAGCAGCTTAGTAGCGAACGAGCAGTTCTTC. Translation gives CASSLVANEQFF.

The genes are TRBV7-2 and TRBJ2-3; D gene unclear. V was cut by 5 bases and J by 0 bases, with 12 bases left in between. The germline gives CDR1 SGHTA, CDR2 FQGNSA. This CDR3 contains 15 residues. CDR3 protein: CASSLNYLSTDTQYF. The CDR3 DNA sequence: TGTGCCAGCAGCCTAAACTACCTGAGCACAGATACGCAGTATTTT.

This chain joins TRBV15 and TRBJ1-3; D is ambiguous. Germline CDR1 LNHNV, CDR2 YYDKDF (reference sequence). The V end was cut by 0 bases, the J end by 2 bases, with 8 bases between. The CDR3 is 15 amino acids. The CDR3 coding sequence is TGTGCCACCAGCAGAGATCTTGTTCCTGGAAACACCATATATTTT. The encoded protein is CATSRDLVPGNTIYF.

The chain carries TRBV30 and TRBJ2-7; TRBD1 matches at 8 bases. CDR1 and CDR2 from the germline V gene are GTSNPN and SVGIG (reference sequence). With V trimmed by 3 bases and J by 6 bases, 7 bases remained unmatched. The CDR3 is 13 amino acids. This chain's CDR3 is CAWSPLDRAEQYF. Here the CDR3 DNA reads TGTGCCTGGAGCCCTTTGGACAGGGCCGAGCAGTACTTC.

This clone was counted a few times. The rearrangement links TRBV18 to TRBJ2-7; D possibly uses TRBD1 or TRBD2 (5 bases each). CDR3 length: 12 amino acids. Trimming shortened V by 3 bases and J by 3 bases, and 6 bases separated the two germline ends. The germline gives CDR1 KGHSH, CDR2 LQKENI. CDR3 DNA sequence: TGTGCCAGCTCACCGGGACGCTACGAGCAGTACTTC. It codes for CASSPGRYEQYF.

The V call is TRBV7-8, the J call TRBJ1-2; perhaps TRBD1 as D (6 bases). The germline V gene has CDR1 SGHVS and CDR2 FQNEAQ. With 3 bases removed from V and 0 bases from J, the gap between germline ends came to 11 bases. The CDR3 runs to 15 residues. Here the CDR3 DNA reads TGTGCCAGCAGCTTTGGACAGACTACTAACTATGGCTACACCTTC. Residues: CASSFGQTTNYGYTF.

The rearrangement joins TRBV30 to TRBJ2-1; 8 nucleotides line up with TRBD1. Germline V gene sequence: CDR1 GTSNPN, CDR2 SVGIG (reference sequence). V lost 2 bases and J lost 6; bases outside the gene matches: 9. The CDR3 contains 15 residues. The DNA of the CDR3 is TGTGCCTGGAGTCCCGGGACAGGCCTCCTCAATGAGCAGTTCTTC. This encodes CAWSPGTGLLNEQFF.

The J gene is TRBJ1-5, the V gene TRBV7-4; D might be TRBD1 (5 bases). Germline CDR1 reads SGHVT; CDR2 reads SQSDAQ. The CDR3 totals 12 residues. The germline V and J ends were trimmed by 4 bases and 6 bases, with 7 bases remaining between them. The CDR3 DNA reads TGTGCCAGCAGCTCCAGGGTTCAGCCCCAGCATTTT. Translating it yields CASSSRVQPQHF.

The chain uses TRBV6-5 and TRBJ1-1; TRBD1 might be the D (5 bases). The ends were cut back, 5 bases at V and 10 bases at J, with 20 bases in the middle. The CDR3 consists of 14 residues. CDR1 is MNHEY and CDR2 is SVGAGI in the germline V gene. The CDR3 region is CASSRQDSTLVAFF. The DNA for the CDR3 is TGTGCCAGCAGTCGACAAGACAGTACACTTGTAGCTTTCTTT.